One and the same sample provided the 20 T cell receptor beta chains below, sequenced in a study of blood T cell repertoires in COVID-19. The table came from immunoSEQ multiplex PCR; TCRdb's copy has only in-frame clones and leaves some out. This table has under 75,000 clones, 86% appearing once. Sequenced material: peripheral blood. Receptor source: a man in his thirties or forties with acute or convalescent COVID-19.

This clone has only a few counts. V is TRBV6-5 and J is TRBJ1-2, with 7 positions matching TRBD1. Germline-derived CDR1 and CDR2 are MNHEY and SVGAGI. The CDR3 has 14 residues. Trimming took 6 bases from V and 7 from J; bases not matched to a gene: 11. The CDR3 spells CASRAGTAFGGYTF. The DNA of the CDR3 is TGTGCCAGCAGAGCCGGGACAGCTTTTGGTGGCTACACCTTC.

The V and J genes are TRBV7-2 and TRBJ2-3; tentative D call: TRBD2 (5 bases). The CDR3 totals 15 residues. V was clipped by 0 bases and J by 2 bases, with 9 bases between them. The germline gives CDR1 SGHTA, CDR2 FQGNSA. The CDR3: CASSLAPGITDTQYF. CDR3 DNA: TGTGCCAGCAGCTTAGCCCCGGGGATCACAGATACGCAGTATTTT. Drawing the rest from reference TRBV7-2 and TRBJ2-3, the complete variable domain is GAGVSQSPSNKVTEKGKDVELRCDPISGHTALYWYRQSLGQGLEFLIYFQGNSAPDKSGLPSDRFSAERTGGSVSTLTIQRTQQEDSAVYLCASSLAPGITDTQYFGPGTRLTVL.

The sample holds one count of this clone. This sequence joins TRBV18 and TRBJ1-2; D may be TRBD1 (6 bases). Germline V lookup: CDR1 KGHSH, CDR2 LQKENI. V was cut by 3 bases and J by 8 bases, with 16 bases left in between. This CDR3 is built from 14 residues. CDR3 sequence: CASSPDRTSMGYTF. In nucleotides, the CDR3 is TGTGCCAGCTCACCGGACAGAACCTCTATGGGCTACACCTTC.

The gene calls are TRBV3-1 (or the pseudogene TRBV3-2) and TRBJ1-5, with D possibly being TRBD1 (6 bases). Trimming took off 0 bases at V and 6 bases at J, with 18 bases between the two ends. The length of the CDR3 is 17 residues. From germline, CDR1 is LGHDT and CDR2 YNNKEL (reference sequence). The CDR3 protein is CASSQEIGGVGGQPQHF. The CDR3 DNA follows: TGTGCCAGCAGCCAAGAAATAGGGGGGGTAGGAGGTCAGCCCCAGCATTTT.

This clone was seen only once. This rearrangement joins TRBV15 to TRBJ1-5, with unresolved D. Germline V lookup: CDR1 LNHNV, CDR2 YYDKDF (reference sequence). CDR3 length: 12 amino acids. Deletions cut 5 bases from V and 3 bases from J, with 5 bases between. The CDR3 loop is CATSPYNQPQHF. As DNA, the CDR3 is TGTGCCACCAGCCCCTACAATCAGCCCCAGCATTTT.

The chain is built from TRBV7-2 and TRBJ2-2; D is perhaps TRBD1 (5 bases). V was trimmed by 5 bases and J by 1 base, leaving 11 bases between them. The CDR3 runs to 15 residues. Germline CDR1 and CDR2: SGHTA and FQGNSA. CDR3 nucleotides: TGTGCCAGCAGCCCCTTCAGGGTGAACACCGGGGAGCTGTTTTTT. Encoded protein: CASSPFRVNTGELFF.

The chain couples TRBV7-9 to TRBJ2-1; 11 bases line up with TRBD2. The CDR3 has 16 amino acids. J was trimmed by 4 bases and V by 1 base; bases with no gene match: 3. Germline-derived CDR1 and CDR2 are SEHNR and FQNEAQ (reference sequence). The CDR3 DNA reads TGTGCCAGCAGCTTAGAGGGACTAGCGGAGTACAATGAGCAGTTCTTC. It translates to CASSLEGLAEYNEQFF. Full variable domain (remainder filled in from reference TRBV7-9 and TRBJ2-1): DTGVSQNPRHKITKRGQNVTFRCDPISEHNRLYWYRQTLGQGPEFLTYFQNEAQLEKSRLLSDRFSAERPKGSFSTLEIQRTEQGDSAMYLCASSLEGLAEYNEQFFGPGTRLTVL.

The CDR3 loop reads CASSLTGVYEQYF. CDR3 coding DNA: TGTGCCAGCAGTTTAACCGGGGTCTACGAGCAGTACTTC. The chain combines TRBV28 with TRBJ2-7; a weak D match, TRBD2 (5 bases). The germline gives CDR1 MDHEN, CDR2 SYDVKM. CDR3 length: 13 residues. Trimming removed 2 bases at V and 3 bases at J, with 8 bases between. The full variable domain, rest sourced from reference TRBV28 and TRBJ2-7, is DVKVTQSSRYLVKRTGEKVFLECVQDMDHENMFWYRQDPGLGLRLIYFSYDVKMKEKGDIPEGYSVSREKKERFSLILESASTNQTSMYLCASSLTGVYEQYFGPGTRLTVT.

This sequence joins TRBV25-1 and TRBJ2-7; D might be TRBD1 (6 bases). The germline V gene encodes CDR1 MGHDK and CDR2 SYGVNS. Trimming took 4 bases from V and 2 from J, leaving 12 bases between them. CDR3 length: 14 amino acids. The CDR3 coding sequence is TGTGCCAGCAGTGGGGACATGGATCCCTACGAGCAGTACTTC. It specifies CASSGDMDPYEQYF.

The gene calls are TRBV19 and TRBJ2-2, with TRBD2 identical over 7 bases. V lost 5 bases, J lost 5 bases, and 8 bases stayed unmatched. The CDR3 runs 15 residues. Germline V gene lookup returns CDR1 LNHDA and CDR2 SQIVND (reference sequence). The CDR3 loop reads CASSPGTIWTGELFF. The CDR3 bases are TGTGCCAGTAGTCCTGGGACTATTTGGACCGGGGAGCTGTTTTTT.

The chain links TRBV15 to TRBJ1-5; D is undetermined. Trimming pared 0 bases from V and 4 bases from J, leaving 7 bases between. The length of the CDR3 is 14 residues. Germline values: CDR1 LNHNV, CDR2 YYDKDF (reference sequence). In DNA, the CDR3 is TGTGCCACCAGCAGAGATCGAGGTAATCAGCCCCAGCATTTT. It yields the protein CATSRDRGNQPQHF.

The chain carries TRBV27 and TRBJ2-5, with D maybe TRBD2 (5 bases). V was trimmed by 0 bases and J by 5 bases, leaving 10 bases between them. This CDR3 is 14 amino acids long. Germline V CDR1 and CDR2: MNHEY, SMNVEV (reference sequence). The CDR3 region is CASSLSSGWETQYF. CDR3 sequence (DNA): TGTGCCAGCAGTTTATCCAGCGGCTGGGAGACCCAGTACTTC.

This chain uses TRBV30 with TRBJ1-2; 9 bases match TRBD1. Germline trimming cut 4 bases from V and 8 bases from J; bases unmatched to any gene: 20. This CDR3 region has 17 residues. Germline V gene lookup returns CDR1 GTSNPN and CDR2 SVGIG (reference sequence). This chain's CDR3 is CAWNPFGRGTGRLGYTF. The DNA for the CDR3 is TGTGCCTGGAATCCCTTTGGCCGGGGGACAGGGCGTTTGGGCTACACCTTC. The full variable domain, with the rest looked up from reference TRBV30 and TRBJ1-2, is SQTIHQWPATLVQPVGSPLSLECTVEGTSNPNLYWYRQAAGRGLQLLFYSVGIGQISSEVPQNLSASRPQDRQFILSSKKLLLSDSGFYLCAWNPFGRGTGRLGYTFGSGTRLTVV.

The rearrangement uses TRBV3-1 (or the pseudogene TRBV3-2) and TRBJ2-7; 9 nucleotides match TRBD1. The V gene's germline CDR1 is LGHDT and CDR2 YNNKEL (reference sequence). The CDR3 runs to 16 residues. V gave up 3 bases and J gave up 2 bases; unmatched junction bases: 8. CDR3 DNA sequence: TGTGCCAGCAGCCAGGCCCGGACAGGGGTTCCCTACGAGCAGTACTTC. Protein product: CASSQARTGVPYEQYF.

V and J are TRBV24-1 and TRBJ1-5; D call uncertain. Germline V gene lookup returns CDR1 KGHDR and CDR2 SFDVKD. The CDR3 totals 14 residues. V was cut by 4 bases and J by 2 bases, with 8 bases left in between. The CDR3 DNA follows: TGTGCCACCAGTGAATCAACAGGCAATCAGCCCCAGCATTTT. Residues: CATSESTGNQPQHF.

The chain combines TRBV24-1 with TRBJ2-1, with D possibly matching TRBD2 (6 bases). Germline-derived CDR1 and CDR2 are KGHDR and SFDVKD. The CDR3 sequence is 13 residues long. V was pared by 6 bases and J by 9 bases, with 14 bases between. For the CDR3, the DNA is TGTGCCACCAGTCCCGGGACTCGTCCTGAGCAGTTCTTC. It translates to CATSPGTRPEQFF.

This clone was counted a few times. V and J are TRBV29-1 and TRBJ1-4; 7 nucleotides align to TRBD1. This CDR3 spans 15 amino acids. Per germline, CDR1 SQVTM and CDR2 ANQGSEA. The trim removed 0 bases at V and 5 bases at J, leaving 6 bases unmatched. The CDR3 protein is CSVEDRVRGNEKLFF. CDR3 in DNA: TGCAGCGTTGAAGATCGGGTCAGGGGGAATGAAAAACTGTTTTTT. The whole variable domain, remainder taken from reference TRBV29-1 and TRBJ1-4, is SAVISQKPSRDICQRGTSLTIQCQVDSQVTMMFWYRQQPGQSLTLIATANQGSEATYESGFVIDKFPISRPNLTFSTLTVSNMSPEDSSIYLCSVEDRVRGNEKLFFGSGTQLSVL.

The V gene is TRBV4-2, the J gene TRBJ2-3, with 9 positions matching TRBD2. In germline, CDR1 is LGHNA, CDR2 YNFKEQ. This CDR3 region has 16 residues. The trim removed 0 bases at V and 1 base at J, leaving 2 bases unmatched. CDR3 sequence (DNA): TGTGCCAGCAGCCAAGATTCTAGCGGGGGCACAGATACGCAGTATTTT. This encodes CASSQDSSGGTDTQYF.

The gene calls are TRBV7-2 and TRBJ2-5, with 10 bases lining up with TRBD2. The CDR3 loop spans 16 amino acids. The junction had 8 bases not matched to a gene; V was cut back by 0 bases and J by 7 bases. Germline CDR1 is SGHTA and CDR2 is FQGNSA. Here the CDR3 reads CASSLAQGLASGTQYF. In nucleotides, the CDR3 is TGTGCCAGCAGCTTAGCGCAGGGACTAGCGAGTGGGACCCAGTACTTC.

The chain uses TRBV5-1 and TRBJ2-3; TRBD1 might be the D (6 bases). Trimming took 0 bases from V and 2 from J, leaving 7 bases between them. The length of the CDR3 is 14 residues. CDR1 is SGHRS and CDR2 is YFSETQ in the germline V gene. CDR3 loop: CASSLEGDTDTQYF. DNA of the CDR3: TGCGCCAGCAGCTTGGAGGGGGACACAGATACGCAGTATTTT.